This T cell receptor (beta chain) was identified during a study of T cell responses to AZD1222 COVID-19 vaccine. Study findings and constraints: There were repertoire samples only from the period after the peak T cell response.

Worth noting for this clone: The antigen remains unidentified.

The CDR3 is 12 amino acids. Germline lookup yields CDR1 SGHAT and CDR2 FQNNGV. Trimming removed 6 bases from V and 1 base from J, with 6 bases in between. Sequenced by immunoSEQ multiplex PCR; TCRdb stores in-frame clones only, minus some. Among 55,000 to 90,000 clones listed, around 82% were seen once. The origin of this receptor is an adult in good health. The chain couples TRBV11-2 to TRBJ1-1; D gene ambiguous. Sample: peripheral blood, taken on day 0 of AZD1222 vaccination. For the CDR3, the DNA is TGTGCCAGCAGTCCCCCGAACACTGAAGCTTTCTTT. Translation: CASSPPNTEAFF.